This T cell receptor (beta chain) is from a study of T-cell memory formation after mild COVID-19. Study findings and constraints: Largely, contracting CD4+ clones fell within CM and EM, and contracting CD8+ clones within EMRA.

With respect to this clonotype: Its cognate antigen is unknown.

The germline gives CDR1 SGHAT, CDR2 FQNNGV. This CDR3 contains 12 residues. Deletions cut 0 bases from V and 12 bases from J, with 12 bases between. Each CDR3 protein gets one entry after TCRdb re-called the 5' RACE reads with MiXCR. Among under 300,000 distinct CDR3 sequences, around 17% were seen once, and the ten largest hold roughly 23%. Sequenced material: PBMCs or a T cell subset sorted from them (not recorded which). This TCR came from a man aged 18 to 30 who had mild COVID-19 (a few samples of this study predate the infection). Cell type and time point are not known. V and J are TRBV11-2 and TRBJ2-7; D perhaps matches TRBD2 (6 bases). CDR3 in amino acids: CASSLDRRAMYF. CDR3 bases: TGTGCCAGCAGCTTAGATAGGAGGGCCATGTACTTC.